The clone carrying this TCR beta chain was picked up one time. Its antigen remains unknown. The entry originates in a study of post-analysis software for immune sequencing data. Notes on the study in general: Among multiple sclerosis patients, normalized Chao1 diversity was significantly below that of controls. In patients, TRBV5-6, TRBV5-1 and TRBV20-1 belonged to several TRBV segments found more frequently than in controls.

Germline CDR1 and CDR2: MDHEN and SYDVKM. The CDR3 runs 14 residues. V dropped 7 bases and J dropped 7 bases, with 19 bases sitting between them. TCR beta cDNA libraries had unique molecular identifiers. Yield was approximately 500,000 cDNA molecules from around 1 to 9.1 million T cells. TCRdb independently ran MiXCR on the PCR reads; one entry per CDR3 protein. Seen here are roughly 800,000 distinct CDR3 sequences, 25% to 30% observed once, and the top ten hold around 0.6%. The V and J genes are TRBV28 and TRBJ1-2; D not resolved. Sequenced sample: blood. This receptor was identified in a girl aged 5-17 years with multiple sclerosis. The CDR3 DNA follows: TGTGCCAGCACCCTAGAGGCTTCCCGGAGTGGCTACACCTTC. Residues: CASTLEASRSGYTF.